This is a list of T cell receptor beta chains from one sample in a study of shared clonotypes between healthy human individuals. The method was immunoSEQ multiplex PCR; TCRdb's version includes in-frame clones alone and lacks a portion of them. The sample shows some 2.1 million clones, approximately 95% of them seen only once. Material for sequencing was naive CD4+ T cells sorted from blood. These receptors were obtained from a young man in good health. CDR3s include the opening cysteine and the closing phenylalanine or tryptophan.

v_call: TRBV30
j_call: TRBJ1-2
cdr3_aa: CAWSEVYRAVYGYTF

v_call: TRBV5-6
j_call: TRBJ2-2
cdr3_aa: CASSFPTGEPGELFF

v_call: TRBV29-1
j_call: TRBJ2-1
cdr3_aa: CSPVSDLDEQFF

v_call: TRBV2
j_call: TRBJ1-6
cdr3_aa: CASSVRTDPNSPLHF

v_call: TRBV28
j_call: TRBJ2-2
cdr3_aa: CASSSQGLNTGELFF

v_call: TRBV4-3
j_call: TRBJ2-1
cdr3_aa: CASSPTSGRVREQFF

v_call: TRBV18
j_call: TRBJ1-2
cdr3_aa: CASSPVAARGYGYTF

v_call: TRBV18
j_call: TRBJ2-5
cdr3_aa: CASSQGNQETQYF

v_call: TRBV28
j_call: TRBJ1-2
cdr3_aa: CASETQGAGGYTF

v_call: TRBV7-9
j_call: TRBJ1-2
cdr3_aa: CASSLTGDTQHTF

v_call: TRBV6-6
j_call: TRBJ1-1
cdr3_aa: CAARGTGNTEAFF

v_call: TRBV30
j_call: TRBJ1-4
cdr3_aa: CVGAVREKLFF

v_call: TRBV2
j_call: TRBJ1-6
cdr3_aa: CASSGGDSYNSPLHF

v_call: TRBV4-1
j_call: TRBJ1-5
cdr3_aa: CASSQVTGGNQPQHF

v_call: TRBV28
j_call: TRBJ1-1
cdr3_aa: CASSLGTGGNTEAFF

v_call: TRBV6-5
j_call: TRBJ2-1
cdr3_aa: CASGPGQGAYNEQFF

v_call: TRBV13
j_call: TRBJ1-2
cdr3_aa: CASRDSYYGYTF

v_call: TRBV5-1
j_call: TRBJ2-5
cdr3_aa: CASSLAPKETQYF

v_call: TRBV7-8
j_call: TRBJ2-3
cdr3_aa: CASSLVPGDPDSQYF

v_call: TRBV4-3
j_call: TRBJ2-1
cdr3_aa: CASSQDLWVYNEQFF

v_call: TRBV9
j_call: TRBJ1-5
cdr3_aa: CASSVNGQSNQPQHF

v_call: TRBV19
j_call: TRBJ2-7
cdr3_aa: CASREHSDSGLGFYEQYF

v_call: TRBV27
j_call: TRBJ1-1
cdr3_aa: CATTKRPGSNTEAFF

v_call: TRBV11-2
j_call: TRBJ1-1
cdr3_aa: CASSLALSRAFF

v_call: TRBV30
j_call: TRBJ1-3
cdr3_aa: CAWLRQSSGNTIYF

v_call: TRBV28
j_call: TRBJ1-3
cdr3_aa: CASSTLVPGQGDSGNTIYF

v_call: TRBV7-9
j_call: TRBJ1-5
cdr3_aa: CASSLALQGNQPQHF

v_call: TRBV5-1
j_call: TRBJ2-1
cdr3_aa: CASSIDSGYNEQFF

v_call: TRBV29-1
j_call: TRBJ2-4
cdr3_aa: CSVAGGGGIQYF

v_call: TRBV20-1
j_call: TRBJ2-1
cdr3_aa: CSARAWNEQFF

v_call: TRBV10-2
j_call: TRBJ2-5
cdr3_aa: CASSELAGRETQYF

v_call: TRBV7-9
j_call: TRBJ2-7
cdr3_aa: CASSTTYEQYF

v_call: TRBV5-6
j_call: TRBJ2-7
cdr3_aa: CASSLGIRGEQYF

v_call: TRBV11-2
j_call: TRBJ2-2
cdr3_aa: CASSPQLAGVTGELFF

v_call: TRBV5-6
j_call: TRBJ2-3
cdr3_aa: CASSLGQGQNTQYF

v_call: TRBV28
j_call: TRBJ2-5
cdr3_aa: CASSLYGGGKGPPETQYF

v_call: TRBV6-1
j_call: TRBJ1-6
cdr3_aa: CASSVEMAAPLHF

v_call: TRBV2
j_call: TRBJ2-1
cdr3_aa: CASSEAPSPPSYNEQFF

v_call: TRBV27
j_call: TRBJ2-4
cdr3_aa: CASRAGTGGASKNIQYF

v_call: TRBV11-3
j_call: TRBJ2-3
cdr3_aa: CASSSGGAPDTQYF

v_call: TRBV6-1
j_call: TRBJ1-1
cdr3_aa: CASSEAEGVTEAFF

v_call: TRBV20-1
j_call: TRBJ1-1
cdr3_aa: CSARGAEAFF

v_call: TRBV7-9
j_call: TRBJ1-2
cdr3_aa: CASSPALFRYGYTF

v_call: TRBV5-4
j_call: TRBJ2-7
cdr3_aa: CASSSLGAGTSRSRTNEQYF

v_call: TRBV4-1
j_call: TRBJ2-5
cdr3_aa: CASSQDSDREQETQYF

v_call: TRBV27
j_call: TRBJ1-1
cdr3_aa: CASSLSSVNTEAFF

v_call: TRBV6-1
j_call: TRBJ1-5
cdr3_aa: CASSAGTGVNQPQHF

v_call: TRBV6-1
j_call: TRBJ1-1
cdr3_aa: CASSVLGQGNTEAFF

v_call: TRBV7-9
j_call: TRBJ2-7
cdr3_aa: CASSSGKGYEQYF

v_call: TRBV5-1
j_call: TRBJ2-1
cdr3_aa: CASRSPGTGTNEQFF